This T cell receptor (beta chain) is from a study of T-cell memory formation after mild COVID-19. TCRdb used MiXCR to reprocess the 5' RACE reads, holding one entry per CDR3 protein. The sample lists roughly 610,000 distinct CDR3 sequences, roughly 17% seen once, with roughly 8% in the top ten. Study conclusions and caveats: The pre-infection memory compartment contained some responding clones, suggesting cross-reactive memory joined.

This clonotype appeared a few times. What it recognizes is unknown. The TCR originated in an adult woman who had mild COVID-19 (a few samples of this study predate the infection). Cell type and time point are not known. What was sequenced was PBMCs or a T cell subset sorted from them (not recorded which).

CDR3 amino acids: CSVVAGRTDTQYF. The CDR3 coding sequence is TGCAGCGTAGTAGCGGGCCGCACAGATACGCAGTATTTT. This chain uses TRBV29-1 with TRBJ2-3; 7 nucleotides match TRBD2. The CDR3 totals 13 residues. J lost 1 base, V lost 6 bases, and 4 bases had no gene match. Per germline, CDR1 SQVTM and CDR2 ANQGSEA.